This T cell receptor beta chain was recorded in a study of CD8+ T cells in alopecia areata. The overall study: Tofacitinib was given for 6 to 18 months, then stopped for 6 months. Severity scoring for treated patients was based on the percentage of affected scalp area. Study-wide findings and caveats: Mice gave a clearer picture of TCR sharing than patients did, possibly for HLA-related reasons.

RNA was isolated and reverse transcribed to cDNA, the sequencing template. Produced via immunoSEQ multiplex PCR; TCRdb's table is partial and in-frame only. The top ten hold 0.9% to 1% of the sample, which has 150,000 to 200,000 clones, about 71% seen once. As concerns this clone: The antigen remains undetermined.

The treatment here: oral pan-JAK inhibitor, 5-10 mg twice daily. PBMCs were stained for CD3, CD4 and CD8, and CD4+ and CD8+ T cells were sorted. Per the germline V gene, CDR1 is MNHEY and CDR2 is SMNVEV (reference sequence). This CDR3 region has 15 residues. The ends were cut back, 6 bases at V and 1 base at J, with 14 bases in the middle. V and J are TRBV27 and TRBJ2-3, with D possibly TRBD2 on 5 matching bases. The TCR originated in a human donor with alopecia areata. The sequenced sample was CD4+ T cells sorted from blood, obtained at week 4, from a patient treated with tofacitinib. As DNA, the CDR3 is TGTGCCAGCAGCTTAACTTGGCGGGGCACAGATACGCAGTATTTT. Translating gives CASSLTWRGTDTQYF.